This TCR beta chain was retrieved from a study of blood T cell repertoires in COVID-19. About the study: Material from acute and convalescent COVID-19 was sourced from the United States, Italy and Spain. The cDNA or gDNA used as material had been derived from T cells, B-cell-depleted T cells, or PBMCs.

This clone was counted a few times. The CDR3 totals 16 residues. V dropped 1 base and J dropped 0 bases, with 10 bases sitting between them. Germline V CDR1 and CDR2: SGHAT, FQNNGV. Source study methods: Amplified reference gene primers provided the basis for estimating nucleated cell counts. This table comes from immunoSEQ multiplex PCR, and its TCRdb copy is limited to in-frame clones, with some not included. V and J calls and clone size are copied from that table; D and trimming were computed from the DNA. This repertoire shows 45,000 to 55,000 clones, around 78% found once; its top ten account for approximately 5.7%.

The specimen was peripheral blood. The TCR originated in a human donor in a cohort sampled during active COVID-19. V and J are TRBV11-2 and TRBJ1-3; D gene unclear. The CDR3, as DNA: TGTGCCAGCAGCTTAGCGGGAAGACTCTCTGGAAACACCATATATTTT. Translating it yields CASSLAGRLSGNTIYF.